This entry is about one TCR beta chain. Its antigen is as yet unknown. With autoimmune disease history or systemic immunosuppression, patients were excluded. The method was immunoSEQ multiplex PCR; TCRdb's version includes in-frame clones alone and lacks a portion of them. The profile shows approximately 39,000 clones, roughly 87% of them singletons. Trimming cost V 0 bases and J 7 bases, with 12 bases left between them. The CDR3 totals 15 residues. Germline V gives CDR1 LGHNA, CDR2 YSLEER. This sample stems from a study of OX40 agonist ivuxolimab in advanced cancers. Study-level background: Intravenous ivuxolimab at 0.01 to 10 mg/kg was given to patients every 2 weeks. Recorded diagnoses for dose-escalation patients were hepatocellular carcinoma, melanoma, renal cell or head and neck cancer.

Study-wide points: The CD4+ and CD8+ T cells in the blood had expanded clonally by week 6 at 0.1 to 3.0 mg/kg.

The V and J genes are TRBV4-3 and TRBJ2-2; TRBD2 is a possible D gene (6 bases). Material: CD4+ or CD8+ T cells sorted from blood, obtained in a trial of the OX40 agonist ivuxolimab. The TCR was taken from an adult with an advanced solid tumor such as melanoma, head and neck, liver or kidney cancer. In nucleotides, the CDR3 is TGCGCCAGCAGCCAAGACTACGGGAGTATCGGGGAGCTGTTTTTT. As protein: CASSQDYGSIGELFF.